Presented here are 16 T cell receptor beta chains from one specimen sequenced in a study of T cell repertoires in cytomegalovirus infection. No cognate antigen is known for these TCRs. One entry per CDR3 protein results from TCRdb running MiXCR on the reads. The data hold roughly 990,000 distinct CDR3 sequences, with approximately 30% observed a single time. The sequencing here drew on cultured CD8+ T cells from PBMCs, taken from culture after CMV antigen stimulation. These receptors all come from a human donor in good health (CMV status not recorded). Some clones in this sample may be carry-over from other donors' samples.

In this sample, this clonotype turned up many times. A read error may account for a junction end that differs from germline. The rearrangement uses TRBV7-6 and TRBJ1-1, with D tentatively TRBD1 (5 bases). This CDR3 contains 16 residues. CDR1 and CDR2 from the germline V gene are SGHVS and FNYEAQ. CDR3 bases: TGTGCCAGCAGCCTAGCAGGAACTAGGGGGAACACTGAAGCTTTCTTT. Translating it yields CASSLAGTRGNTEAFF.

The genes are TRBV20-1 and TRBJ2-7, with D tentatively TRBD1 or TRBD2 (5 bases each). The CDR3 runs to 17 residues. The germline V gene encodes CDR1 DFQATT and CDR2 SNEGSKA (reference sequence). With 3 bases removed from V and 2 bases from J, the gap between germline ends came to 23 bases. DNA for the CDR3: TGCAGTGCTAGTGCTGGGTTTTTGACGCAGGGAGCCTACGAGCAGTACTTC. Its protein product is CSASAGFLTQGAYEQYF.

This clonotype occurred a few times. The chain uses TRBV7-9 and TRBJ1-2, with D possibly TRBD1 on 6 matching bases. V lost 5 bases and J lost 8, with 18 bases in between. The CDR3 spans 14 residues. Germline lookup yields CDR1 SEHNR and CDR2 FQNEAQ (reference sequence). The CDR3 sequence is CASSVSEGGIGYTF. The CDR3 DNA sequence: TGTGCCAGCAGCGTCAGTGAAGGGGGGATAGGCTACACCTTC.

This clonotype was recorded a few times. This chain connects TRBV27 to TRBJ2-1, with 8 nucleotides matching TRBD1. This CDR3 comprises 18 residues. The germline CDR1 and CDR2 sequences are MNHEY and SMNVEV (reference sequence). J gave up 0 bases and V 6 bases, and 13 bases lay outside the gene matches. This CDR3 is CASSIVLLTGGSYNEQFF. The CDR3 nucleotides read TGTGCCAGCAGCATAGTCCTCCTTACAGGGGGCTCCTACAATGAGCAGTTCTTC.

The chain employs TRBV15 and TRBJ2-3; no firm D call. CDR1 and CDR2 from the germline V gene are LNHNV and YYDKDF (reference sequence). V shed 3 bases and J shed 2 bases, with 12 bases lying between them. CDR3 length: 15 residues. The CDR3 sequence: CATSRRWQDTDTQYF. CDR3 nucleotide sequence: TGTGCCACCAGCAGGAGATGGCAGGACACAGATACGCAGTATTTT.

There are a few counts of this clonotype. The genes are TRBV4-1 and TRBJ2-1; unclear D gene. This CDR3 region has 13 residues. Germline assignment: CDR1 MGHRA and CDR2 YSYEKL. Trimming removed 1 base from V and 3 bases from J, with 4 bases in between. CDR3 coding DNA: TGCGCCAGCAGCCAAGCGATCTACAATGAGCAGTTCTTC. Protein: CASSQAIYNEQFF.

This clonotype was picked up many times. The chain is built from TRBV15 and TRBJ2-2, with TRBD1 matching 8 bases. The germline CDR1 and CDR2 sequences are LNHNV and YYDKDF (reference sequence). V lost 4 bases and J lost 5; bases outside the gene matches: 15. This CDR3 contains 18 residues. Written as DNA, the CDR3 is TGTGCCACCAGCACCGGCCATTTGGACAGGGTTCGGACCGGGGAGCTGTTTTTT. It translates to CATSTGHLDRVRTGELFF.

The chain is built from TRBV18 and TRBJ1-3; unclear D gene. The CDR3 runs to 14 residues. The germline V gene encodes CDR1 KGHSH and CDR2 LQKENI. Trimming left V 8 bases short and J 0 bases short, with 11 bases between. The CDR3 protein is CASLEEYSGNTIYF. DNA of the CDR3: TGTGCCAGCCTTGAGGAGTACTCTGGAAACACCATATATTTT.

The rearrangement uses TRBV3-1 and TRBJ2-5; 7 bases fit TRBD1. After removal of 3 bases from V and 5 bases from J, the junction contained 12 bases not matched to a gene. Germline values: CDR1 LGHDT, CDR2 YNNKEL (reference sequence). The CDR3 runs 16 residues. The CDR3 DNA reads TGTGCCAGCAGCCAGGGACGGGACAGCCCCCGGGAGACCCAGTACTTC. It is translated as CASSQGRDSPRETQYF.

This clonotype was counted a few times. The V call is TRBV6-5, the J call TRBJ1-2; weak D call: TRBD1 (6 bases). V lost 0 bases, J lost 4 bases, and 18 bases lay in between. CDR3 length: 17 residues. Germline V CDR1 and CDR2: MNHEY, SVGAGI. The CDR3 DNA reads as TGTGCCAGCAGTTACTCGAAGGGCCAGGTCAGGGGCTATGGCTACACCTTC. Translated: CASSYSKGQVRGYGYTF.

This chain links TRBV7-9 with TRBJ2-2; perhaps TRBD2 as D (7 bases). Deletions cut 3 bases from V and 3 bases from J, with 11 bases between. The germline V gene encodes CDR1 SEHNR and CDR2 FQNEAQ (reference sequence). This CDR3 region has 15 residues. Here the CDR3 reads CASSLGGTYTGELFF. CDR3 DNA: TGTGCCAGCAGCTTGGGGGGGACATACACCGGGGAGCTGTTTTTT.

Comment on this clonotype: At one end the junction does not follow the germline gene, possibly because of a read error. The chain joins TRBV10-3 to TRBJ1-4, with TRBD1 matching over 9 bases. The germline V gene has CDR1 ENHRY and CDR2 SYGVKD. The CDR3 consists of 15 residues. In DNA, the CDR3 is TGTACCATCAGTCCCAGGGGACAGGGAGATGAAAAACTGTTTTTT. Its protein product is CTISPRGQGDEKLFF.

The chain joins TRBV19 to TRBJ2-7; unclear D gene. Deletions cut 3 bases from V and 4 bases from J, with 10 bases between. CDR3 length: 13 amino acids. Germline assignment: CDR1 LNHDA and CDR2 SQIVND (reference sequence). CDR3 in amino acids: CASSIGQMYEQYF. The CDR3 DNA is TGTGCCAGTAGTATCGGCCAGATGTACGAGCAGTACTTC.

The DNA for the CDR3 is TGTGCCACCAGTGATCCCGACAGGGGGCACGGCTACACCTTC. This translates into CATSDPDRGHGYTF. The chain recombines TRBV24-1 with TRBJ1-2; 10 bases are a match to TRBD1. The germline V gene has CDR1 KGHDR and CDR2 SFDVKD. The CDR3 loop spans 14 amino acids. With 3 bases clipped from V and 8 bases from J, the junction kept 5 bases outside the gene matches.

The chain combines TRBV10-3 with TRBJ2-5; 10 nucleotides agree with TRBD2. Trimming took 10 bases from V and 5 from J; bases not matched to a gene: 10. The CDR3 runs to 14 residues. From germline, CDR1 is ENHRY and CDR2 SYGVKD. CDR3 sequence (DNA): TGTGCCACCTCCGAGCGGGGGGGCCTGGAGACCCAGTACTTC. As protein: CATSERGGLETQYF.

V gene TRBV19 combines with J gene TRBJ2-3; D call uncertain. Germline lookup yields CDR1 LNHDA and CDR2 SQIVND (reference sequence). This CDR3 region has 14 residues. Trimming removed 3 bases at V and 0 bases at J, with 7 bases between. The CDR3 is CASSMDGSTDTQYF. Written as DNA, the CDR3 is TGTGCCAGTAGTATGGATGGTAGCACAGATACGCAGTATTTT.